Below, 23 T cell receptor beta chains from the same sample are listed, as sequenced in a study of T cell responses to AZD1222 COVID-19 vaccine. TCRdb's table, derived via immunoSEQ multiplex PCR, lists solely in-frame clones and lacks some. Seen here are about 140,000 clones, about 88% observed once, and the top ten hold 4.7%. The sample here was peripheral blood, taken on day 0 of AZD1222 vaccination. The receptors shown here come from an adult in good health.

CDR3 sequence (DNA): TGTGCCAGCAGCGCTACAACAGGGGGAAATACTGAAGCTTTCTTT. Amino acid sequence: CASSATTGGNTEAFF. The J gene is TRBJ1-1, the V gene TRBV11-2; 8 positions agree with TRBD1. The CDR3 is made up of 15 amino acids. Germline CDR1 and CDR2: SGHAT and FQNNGV. V shed 5 bases, J shed 5 bases, and the junction held 10 bases outside the gene matches.

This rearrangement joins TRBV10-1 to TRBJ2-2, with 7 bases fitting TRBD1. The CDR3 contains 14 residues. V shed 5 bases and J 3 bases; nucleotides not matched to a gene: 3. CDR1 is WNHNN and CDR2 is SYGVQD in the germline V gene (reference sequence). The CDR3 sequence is CASSWTGDTGELFF. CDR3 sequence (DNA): TGCGCCAGCAGTTGGACAGGAGACACCGGGGAGCTGTTTTTT.

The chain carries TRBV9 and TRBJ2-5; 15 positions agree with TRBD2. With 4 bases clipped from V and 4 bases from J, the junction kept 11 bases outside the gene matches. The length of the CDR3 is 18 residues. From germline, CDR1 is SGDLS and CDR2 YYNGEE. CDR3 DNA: TGTGCCAGCAGCAAACCGGGACTAGCGGGAGGAAGGGGAGAGACCCAGTACTTC. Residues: CASSKPGLAGGRGETQYF.

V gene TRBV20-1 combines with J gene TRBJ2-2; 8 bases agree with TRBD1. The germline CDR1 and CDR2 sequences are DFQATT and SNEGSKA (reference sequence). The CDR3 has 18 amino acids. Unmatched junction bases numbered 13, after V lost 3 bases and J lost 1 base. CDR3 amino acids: CSASGAPSGTGNTGELFF. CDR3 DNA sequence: TGCAGTGCTAGTGGGGCGCCCTCCGGGACAGGGAACACCGGGGAGCTGTTTTTT.

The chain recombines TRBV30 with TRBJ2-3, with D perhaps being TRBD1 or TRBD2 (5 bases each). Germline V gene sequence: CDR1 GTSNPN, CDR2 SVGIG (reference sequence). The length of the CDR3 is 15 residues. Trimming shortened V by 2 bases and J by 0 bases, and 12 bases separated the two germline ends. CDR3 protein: CAWSRDGRSTDTQYF. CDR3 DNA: TGTGCCTGGAGTCGGGACGGCCGAAGCACAGATACGCAGTATTTT. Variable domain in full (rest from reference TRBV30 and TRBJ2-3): SQTIHQWPATLVQPVGSPLSLECTVEGTSNPNLYWYRQAAGRGLQLLFYSVGIGQISSEVPQNLSASRPQDRQFILSSKKLLLSDSGFYLCAWSRDGRSTDTQYFGPGTRLTVL.

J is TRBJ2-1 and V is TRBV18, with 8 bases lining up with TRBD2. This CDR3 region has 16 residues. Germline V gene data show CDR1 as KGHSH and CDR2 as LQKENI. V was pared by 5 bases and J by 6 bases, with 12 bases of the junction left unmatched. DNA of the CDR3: TGTGCCAGCTCAAGCACCGGGACTAGGAAGGTCAATGAGCAGTTCTTC. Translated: CASSSTGTRKVNEQFF.

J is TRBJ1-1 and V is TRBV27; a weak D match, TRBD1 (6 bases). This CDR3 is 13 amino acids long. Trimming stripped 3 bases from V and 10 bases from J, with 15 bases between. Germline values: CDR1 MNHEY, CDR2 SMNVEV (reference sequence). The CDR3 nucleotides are TGTGCCAGCAGTTTCGGGGGGCCCCCGGGAGCTTTCTTT. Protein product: CASSFGGPPGAFF.

In nucleotides, the CDR3 is TGTGCCAGCAGCTTGACAGGGGGGCACACTGAAGCTTTCTTT. Translated: CASSLTGGHTEAFF. The rearrangement links TRBV6-6 to TRBJ1-1; 9 bases are shared with TRBD1. The germline V gene has CDR1 MNHNY and CDR2 SVGAGI (reference sequence). CDR3 size: 14 residues. J gave up 3 bases and V 6 bases, and 5 bases lay outside the gene matches.

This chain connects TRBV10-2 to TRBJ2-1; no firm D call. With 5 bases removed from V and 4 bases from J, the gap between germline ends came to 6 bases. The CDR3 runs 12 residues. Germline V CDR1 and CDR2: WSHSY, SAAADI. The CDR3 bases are TGCGCCAGCAGTCCTACATACAATGAGCAGTTCTTC. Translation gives CASSPTYNEQFF.

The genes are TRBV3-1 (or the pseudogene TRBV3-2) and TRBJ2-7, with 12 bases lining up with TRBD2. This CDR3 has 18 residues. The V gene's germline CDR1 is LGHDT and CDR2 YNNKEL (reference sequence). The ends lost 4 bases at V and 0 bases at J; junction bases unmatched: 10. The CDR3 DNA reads TGTGCCAGCAGCCTCCACACCACTAGCGGGGGGAGCTCCTACGAGCAGTACTTC. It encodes CASSLHTTSGGSSYEQYF.

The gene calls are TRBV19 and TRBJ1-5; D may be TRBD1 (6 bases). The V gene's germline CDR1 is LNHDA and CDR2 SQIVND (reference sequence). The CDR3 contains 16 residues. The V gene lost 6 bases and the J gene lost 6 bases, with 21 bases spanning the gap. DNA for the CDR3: TGTGCCAGTAGCCCCAGATCGGGGGCATCAAGTCAGCCCCAGCATTTT. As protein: CASSPRSGASSQPQHF. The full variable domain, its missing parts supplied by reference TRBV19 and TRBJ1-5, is DGGITQSPKYLFRKEGQNVTLSCEQNLNHDAMYWYRQDPGQGLRLIYYSQIVNDFQKGDIAEGYSVSREKKESFPLTVTSAQKNPTAFYLCASSPRSGASSQPQHFGDGTRLSIL.

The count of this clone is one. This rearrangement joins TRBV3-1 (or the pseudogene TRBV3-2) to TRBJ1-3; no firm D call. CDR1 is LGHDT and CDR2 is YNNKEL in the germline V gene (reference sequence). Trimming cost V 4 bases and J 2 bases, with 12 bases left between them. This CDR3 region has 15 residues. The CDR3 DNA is TGTGCCAGCAGCCCCAAAGCGGGCACTGGAAACACCATATATTTT. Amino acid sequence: CASSPKAGTGNTIYF.

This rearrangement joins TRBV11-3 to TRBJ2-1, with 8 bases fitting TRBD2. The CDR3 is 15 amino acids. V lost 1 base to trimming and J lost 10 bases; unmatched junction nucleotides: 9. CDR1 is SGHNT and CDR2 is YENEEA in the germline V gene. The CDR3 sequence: CASSLAGGPFYEQFF. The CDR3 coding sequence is TGTGCCAGCAGCTTAGCGGGAGGGCCGTTCTACGAGCAGTTCTTC.

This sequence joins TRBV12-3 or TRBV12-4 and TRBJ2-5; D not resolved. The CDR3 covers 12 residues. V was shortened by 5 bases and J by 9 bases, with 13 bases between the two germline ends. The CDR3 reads CASSPLAVAQYF. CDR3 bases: TGTGCCAGCAGTCCCCTCGCAGTAGCCCAGTACTTC.

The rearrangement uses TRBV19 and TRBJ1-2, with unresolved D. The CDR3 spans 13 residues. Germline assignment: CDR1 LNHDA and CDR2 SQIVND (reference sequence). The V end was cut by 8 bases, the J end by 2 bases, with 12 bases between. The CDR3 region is CASAETLNYGYTF. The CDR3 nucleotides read TGTGCCAGTGCAGAGACCCTGAACTATGGCTACACCTTC.

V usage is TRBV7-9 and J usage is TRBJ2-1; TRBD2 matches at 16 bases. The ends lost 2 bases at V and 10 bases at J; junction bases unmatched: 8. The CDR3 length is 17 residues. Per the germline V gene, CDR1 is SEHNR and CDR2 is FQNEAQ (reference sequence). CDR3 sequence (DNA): TGTGCCAGCAGCTTAACGCCGGGACTAGCGGGAGGGCGAGAGCAGTTCTTC. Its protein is CASSLTPGLAGGREQFF.

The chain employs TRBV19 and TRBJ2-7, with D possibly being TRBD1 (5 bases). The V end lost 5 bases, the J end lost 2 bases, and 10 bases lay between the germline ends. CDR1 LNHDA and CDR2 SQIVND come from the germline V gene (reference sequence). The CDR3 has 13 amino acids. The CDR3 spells CASSSDRAYEQYF. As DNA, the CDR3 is TGTGCCAGTAGTTCAGACAGAGCCTACGAGCAGTACTTC.

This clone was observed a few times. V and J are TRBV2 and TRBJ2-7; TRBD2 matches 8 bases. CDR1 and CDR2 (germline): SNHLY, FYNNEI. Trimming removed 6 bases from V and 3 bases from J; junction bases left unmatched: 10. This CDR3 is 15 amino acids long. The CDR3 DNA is TGTGCCAGCAGAGATAATGCCGGGACTAGCTACGAGCAGTACTTC. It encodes CASRDNAGTSYEQYF.

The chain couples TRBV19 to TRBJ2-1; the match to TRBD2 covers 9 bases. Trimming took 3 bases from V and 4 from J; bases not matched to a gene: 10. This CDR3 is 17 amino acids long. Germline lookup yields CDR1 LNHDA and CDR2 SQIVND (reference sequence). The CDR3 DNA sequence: TGTGCCAGTAGTATTCTGGTGCGGGGGGGCTTTTACAATGAGCAGTTCTTC. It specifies CASSILVRGGFYNEQFF.

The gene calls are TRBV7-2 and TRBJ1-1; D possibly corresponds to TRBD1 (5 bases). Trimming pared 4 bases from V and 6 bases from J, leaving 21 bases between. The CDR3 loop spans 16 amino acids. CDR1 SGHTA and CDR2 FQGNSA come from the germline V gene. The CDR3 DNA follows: TGTGCCAGCAGCTCTCAGGGTAACCTCGGGAGGTCTGAAGCTTTCTTT. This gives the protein CASSSQGNLGRSEAFF.

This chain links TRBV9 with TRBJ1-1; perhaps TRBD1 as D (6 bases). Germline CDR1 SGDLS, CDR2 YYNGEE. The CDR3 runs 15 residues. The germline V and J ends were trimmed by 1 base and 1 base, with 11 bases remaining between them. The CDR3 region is CASSVSGATNTEAFF. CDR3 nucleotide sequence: TGTGCCAGCAGCGTATCGGGGGCGACGAACACTGAAGCTTTCTTT.

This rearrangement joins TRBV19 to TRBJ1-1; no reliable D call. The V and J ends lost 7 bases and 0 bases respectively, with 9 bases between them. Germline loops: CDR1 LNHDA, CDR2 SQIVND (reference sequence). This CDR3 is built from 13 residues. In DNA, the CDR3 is TGTGCCAGTAAATTCGGCATGAACACTGAAGCTTTCTTT. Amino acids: CASKFGMNTEAFF.

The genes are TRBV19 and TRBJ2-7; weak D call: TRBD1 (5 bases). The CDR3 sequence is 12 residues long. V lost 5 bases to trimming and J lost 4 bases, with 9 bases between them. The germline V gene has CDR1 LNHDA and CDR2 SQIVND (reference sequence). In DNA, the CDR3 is TGTGCCAGTAGTCAGACAGAATACGAGCAGTACTTC. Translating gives CASSQTEYEQYF.